The TCR beta chain described here comes from a study of OX40 agonist ivuxolimab in advanced cancers. Some clones are missing from TCRdb's copy, which holds only in-frame ones; the method was immunoSEQ multiplex PCR. The table includes approximately 60,000 clones, about 83% detected once. The CDR3 has 15 amino acids. Germline V gene lookup returns CDR1 SGHNT and CDR2 YYREEE (reference sequence). V dropped 3 bases and J dropped 5 bases, with 16 bases sitting between them. The input for sequencing was CD4+ or CD8+ T cells sorted from blood, taken in a trial of the OX40 agonist ivuxolimab. The rearrangement joins TRBV5-4 to TRBJ2-3; D uncertain. The clonotype originates from an adult with an advanced solid tumor such as melanoma, head and neck, liver or kidney cancer. Here the CDR3 reads CASSSGNPPGDTQYF. CDR3 bases: TGTGCCAGCAGCTCCGGAAATCCGCCGGGAGATACGCAGTATTTT.